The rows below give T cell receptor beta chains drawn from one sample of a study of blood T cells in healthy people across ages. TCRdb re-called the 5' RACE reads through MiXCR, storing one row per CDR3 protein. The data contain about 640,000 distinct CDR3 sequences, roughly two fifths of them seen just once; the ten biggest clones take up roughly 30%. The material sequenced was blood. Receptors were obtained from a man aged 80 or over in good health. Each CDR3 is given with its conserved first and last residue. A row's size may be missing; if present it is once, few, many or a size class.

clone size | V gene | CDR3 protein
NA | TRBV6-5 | CASGEANTDTQYF
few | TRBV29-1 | CSVEEARGGAAGQETQYF
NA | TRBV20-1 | CSAHGTSEREQFF
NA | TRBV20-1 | CSSRGTSTETQYF
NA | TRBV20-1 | CSARAGPTNNEQFF
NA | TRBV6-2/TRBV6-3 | CASDGGGGIYETQYF
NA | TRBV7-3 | CASSLTASSGDGTQYF
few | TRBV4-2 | CASSQDLEASGKSYEQYF
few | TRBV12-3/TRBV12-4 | CASSSDRAKTQYF
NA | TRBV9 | CASSVWGEGTSYNEQYF
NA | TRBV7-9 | CASSIGTGYNQPQHF
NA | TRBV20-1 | CSARDTSRSYNEQYF
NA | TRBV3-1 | CASSQDRGGPTSGRPTDTQYF
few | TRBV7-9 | CASSLLAGVSYNEQFF
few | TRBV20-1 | CSAINRDRGTSGSTDTQYF
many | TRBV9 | CASSVGGTGANVLTF
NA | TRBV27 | CASSGGLSYNEQFF
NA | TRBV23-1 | CAGSRPWCRGSYEQYF
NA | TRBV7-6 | CASSYEMETQYF